Listed below are T cell receptor beta chains from one sample, sequenced in a study of blood T cell repertoires in COVID-19. Only in-frame clones appear in the TCRdb table, and some are missing; sequencing was by immunoSEQ multiplex PCR. The sample consists of around 120,000 clones, roughly 90% of them appearing once. The specimen was peripheral blood. The receptors here all came from a woman in her fifties or sixties with COVID-19, enrolled during active disease. Each CDR3 is given without its conserved first and last residue. The order of the fields is CDR3 protein, J gene, V gene.

CDR3 protein: ASSYLTGQNHNEQF; J gene: TRBJ2-1; V gene: TRBV6-2/TRBV6-3
CDR3 protein: SVEVGGRNT; J gene: TRBJ1-2; V gene: TRBV29-1
CDR3 protein: ASSPGQGRTNEKLF; J gene: TRBJ1-4; V gene: TRBV7-9
CDR3 protein: ASSMDRANYGYT; J gene: TRBJ1-2; V gene: TRBV19
CDR3 protein: ASSQVRTFNQPQH; J gene: TRBJ1-5; V gene: TRBV4-3
CDR3 protein: ASSSRTSGGVSYNEQF; J gene: TRBJ2-1; V gene: TRBV11-2
CDR3 protein: ASSRDRGETQY; J gene: TRBJ2-5; V gene: TRBV7-3
CDR3 protein: SVREVSYNEQF; J gene: TRBJ2-1; V gene: TRBV29-1
CDR3 protein: ASSSVDRGLGETQY; J gene: TRBJ2-5; V gene: TRBV5-8
CDR3 protein: ASSLQDYNEQF; J gene: TRBJ2-1; V gene: TRBV3-1/TRBV3-2
CDR3 protein: ASNGPSSYNEQF; J gene: TRBJ2-1; V gene: TRBV2
CDR3 protein: ASSGTGIGNTIY; J gene: TRBJ1-3; V gene: TRBV5-5
CDR3 protein: ASSPAGGFGYT; J gene: TRBJ1-2; V gene: TRBV4-3
CDR3 protein: ASTRDNSYEQY; J gene: TRBJ2-7; V gene: TRBV6-5